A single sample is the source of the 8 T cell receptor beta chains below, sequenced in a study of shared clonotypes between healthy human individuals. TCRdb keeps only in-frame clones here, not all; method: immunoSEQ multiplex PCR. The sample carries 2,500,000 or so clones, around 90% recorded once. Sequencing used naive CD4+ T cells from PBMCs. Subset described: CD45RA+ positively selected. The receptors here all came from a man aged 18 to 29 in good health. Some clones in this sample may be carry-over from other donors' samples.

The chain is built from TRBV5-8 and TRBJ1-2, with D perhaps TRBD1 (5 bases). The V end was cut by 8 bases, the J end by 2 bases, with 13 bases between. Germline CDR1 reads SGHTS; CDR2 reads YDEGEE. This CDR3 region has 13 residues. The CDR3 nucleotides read TGTGCCAGTAGTTTCGGGGGGAACTATGGCTACACCTTC. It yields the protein CASSFGGNYGYTF.

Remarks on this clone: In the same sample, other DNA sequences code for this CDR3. The CDR3 loop reads CAISEWTGGTEAFF. DNA of the CDR3: TGTGCCATCAGTGAGTGGACAGGGGGCACTGAAGCTTTCTTT. The chain has TRBV10-3 and TRBJ1-1; 10 bases map to TRBD1. The junction had 0 bases not matched to a gene; V was cut back by 1 base and J by 4 bases. The V gene's germline CDR1 is ENHRY and CDR2 SYGVKD. The CDR3 totals 14 residues.

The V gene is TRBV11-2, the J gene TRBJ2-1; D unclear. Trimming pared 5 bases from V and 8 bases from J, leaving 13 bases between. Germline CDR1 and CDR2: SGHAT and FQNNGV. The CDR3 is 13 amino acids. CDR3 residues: CASSPASIHEQFF. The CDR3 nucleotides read TGTGCCAGCAGCCCCGCTTCCATCCATGAGCAGTTCTTC.

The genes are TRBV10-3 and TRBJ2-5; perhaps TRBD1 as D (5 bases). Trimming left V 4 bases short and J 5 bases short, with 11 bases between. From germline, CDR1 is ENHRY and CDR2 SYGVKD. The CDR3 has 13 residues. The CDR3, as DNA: TGTGCCATCAGTGCCCCAGGGTCGGAGACCCAGTACTTC. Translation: CAISAPGSETQYF.

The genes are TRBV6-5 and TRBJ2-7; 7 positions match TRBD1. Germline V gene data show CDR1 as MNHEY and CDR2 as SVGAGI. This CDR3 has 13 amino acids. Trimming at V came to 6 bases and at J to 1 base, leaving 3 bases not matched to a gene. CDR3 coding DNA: TGTGCCAGCAGGCCGGACAGGTCCTACGAGCAGTACTTC. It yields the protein CASRPDRSYEQYF.

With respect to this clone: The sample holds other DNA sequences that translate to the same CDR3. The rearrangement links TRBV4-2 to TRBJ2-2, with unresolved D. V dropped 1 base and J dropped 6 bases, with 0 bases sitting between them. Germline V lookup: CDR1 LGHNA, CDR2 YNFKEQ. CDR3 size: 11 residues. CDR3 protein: CASSQAGELFF. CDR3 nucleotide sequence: TGTGCCAGCAGCCAAGCCGGGGAGCTGTTTTTT.

The CDR3 loop reads CASSPRLRGDTQYF. The CDR3 DNA follows: TGTGCCAGCAGCCCCCGACTCAGAGGAGATACGCAGTATTTT. The genes are TRBV27 and TRBJ2-3; D uncertain. The germline CDR1 and CDR2 sequences are MNHEY and SMNVEV (reference sequence). CDR3 length: 14 amino acids. The V end lost 6 bases, the J end lost 5 bases, and 15 bases lay between the germline ends.

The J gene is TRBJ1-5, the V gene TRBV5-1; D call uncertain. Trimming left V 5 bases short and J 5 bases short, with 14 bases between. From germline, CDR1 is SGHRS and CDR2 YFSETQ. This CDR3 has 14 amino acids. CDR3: CASSVKGGDQPQHF. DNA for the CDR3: TGCGCCAGCAGTGTGAAGGGTGGCGATCAGCCCCAGCATTTT.